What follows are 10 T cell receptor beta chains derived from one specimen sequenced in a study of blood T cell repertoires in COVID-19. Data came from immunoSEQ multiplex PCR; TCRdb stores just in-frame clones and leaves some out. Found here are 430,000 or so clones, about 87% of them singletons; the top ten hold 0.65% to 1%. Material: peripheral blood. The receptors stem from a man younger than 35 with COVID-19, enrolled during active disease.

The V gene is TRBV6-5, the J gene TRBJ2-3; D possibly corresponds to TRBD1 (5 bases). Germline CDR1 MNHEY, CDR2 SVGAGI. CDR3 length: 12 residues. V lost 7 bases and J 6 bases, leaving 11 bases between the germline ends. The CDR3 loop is CASKGHIDTQYF. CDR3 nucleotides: TGTGCCAGCAAGGGGCACATTGATACGCAGTATTTT.

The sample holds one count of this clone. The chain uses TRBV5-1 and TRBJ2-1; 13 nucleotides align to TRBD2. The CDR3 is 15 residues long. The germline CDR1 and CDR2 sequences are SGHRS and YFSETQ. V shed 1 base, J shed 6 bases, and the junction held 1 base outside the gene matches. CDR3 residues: CASSLRTSGSNEQFF. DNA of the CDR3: TGCGCCAGCAGCTTGAGGACTAGCGGGAGCAATGAGCAGTTCTTC.

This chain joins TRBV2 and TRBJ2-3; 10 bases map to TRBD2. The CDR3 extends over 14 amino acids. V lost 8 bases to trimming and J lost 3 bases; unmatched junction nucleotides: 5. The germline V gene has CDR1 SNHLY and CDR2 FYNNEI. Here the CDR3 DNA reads TGTGCCAGCTCAGCGGGAGGGCCGACAGATACGCAGTATTTT. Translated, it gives CASSAGGPTDTQYF.

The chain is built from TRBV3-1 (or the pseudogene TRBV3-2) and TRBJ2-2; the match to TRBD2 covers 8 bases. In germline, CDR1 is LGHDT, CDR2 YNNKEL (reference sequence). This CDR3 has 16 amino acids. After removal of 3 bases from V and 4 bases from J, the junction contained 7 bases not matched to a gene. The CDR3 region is CASSQGSGSGTGELFF. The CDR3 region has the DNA TGTGCCAGCAGCCAGGGCAGCGGGAGCGGCACCGGGGAGCTGTTTTTT.

The CDR3 DNA is TGTGCCAGTAGCTCCCACCGGGACAGGGGGCGCGGGCCCCAGCATTTT. This translates into CASSSHRDRGRGPQHF. The gene calls are TRBV19 and TRBJ1-5; TRBD1 matches at 12 bases. Germline assignment: CDR1 LNHDA and CDR2 SQIVND (reference sequence). There are 16 residues in the CDR3. V lost 6 bases to trimming and J lost 9 bases; unmatched junction nucleotides: 12.

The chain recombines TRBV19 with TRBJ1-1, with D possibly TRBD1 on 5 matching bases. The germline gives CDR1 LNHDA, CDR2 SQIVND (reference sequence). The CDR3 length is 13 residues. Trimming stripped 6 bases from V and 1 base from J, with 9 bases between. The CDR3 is CASRGLRNTEAFF. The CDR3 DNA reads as TGTGCCAGTAGGGGACTCCGGAACACTGAAGCTTTCTTT.

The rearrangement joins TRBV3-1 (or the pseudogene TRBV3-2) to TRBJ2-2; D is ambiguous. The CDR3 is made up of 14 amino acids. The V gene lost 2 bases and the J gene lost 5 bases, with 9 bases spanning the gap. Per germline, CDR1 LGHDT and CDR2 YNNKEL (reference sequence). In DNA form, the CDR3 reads TGTGCCAGCAGCCAACAAGTTACTACCGGGGAGCTGTTTTTT. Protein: CASSQQVTTGELFF.

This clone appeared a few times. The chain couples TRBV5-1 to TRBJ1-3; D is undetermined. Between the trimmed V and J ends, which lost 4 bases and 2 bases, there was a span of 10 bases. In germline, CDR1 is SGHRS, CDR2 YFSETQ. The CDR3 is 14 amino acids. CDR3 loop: CASSLGGTGNTIYF. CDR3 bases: TGCGCCAGCAGCCTCGGAGGTACTGGAAACACCATATATTTT.

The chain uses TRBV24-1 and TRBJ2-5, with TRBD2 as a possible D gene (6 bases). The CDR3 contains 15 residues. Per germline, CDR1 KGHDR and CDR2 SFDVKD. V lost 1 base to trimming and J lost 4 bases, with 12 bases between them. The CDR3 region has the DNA TGTGCCACCAGTGATTTCCTCGGGGGAGGAGAGACCCAGTACTTC. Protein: CATSDFLGGGETQYF.

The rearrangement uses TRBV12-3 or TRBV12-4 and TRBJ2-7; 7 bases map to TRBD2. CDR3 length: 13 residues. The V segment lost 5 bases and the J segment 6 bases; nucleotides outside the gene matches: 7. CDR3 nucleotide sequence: TGTGCCAGCAGTCCTCGGGGGGTCTTCGAGCAGTACTTC. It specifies CASSPRGVFEQYF.